The next 9 T cell receptor beta chains were all read from a single sample in a study of cytomegalovirus exposure and HLA in healthy donors. PCR was performed using 60 Vbeta and 13 Jbeta primers. Produced via immunoSEQ multiplex PCR; TCRdb's table is partial and in-frame only. The sample carries 130,000 or so clones, over 60% recorded once. What was sequenced was PBMCs. The receptors shown here come from a woman between 40 and 55 years old in good health and CMV-seropositive.

The V and J genes are TRBV6-5 and TRBJ1-3; D remains ambiguous. Germline V gives CDR1 MNHEY, CDR2 SVGAGI. The CDR3 runs 13 residues. Trimming cost V 6 bases and J 0 bases, with 6 bases left between them. The CDR3 DNA reads TGTGCCAGCAGACGGAGCTCTGGAAACACCATATATTTT. Translation: CASRRSSGNTIYF.

The rearrangement links TRBV9 to TRBJ2-3; the match to TRBD2 covers 9 bases. The CDR3 runs to 17 residues. The junction had 12 bases not matched to a gene; V was cut back by 4 bases and J by 3 bases. From germline, CDR1 is SGDLS and CDR2 YYNGEE. The CDR3 loop is CASSKTSGSGATDTQYF. CDR3 sequence (DNA): TGTGCCAGCAGCAAGACTAGCGGTTCAGGGGCGACAGATACGCAGTATTTT. The full variable domain, rest sourced from reference TRBV9 and TRBJ2-3, is DSGVTQTPKHLITATGQRVTLRCSPRSGDLSVYWYQQSLDQGLQFLIQYYNGEERAKGNILERFSAQQFPDLHSELNLSSLELGDSALYFCASSKTSGSGATDTQYFGPGTRLTVL.

V usage is TRBV30 and J usage is TRBJ1-5, with 8 bases identical to TRBD1. Germline CDR1 is GTSNPN and CDR2 is SVGIG (reference sequence). V lost 3 bases, J lost 2 bases, and 6 bases stayed unmatched. The CDR3 sequence is 15 residues long. The CDR3 region has the DNA TGTGCCTGGAGCGCAGGGGGCATGGGCAATCAGCCCCAGCATTTT. This encodes CAWSAGGMGNQPQHF.

The chain recombines TRBV29-1 with TRBJ2-1, with TRBD2 matching over 11 bases. From germline, CDR1 is SQVTM and CDR2 ANQGSEA. V gave up 3 bases and J gave up 4 bases; unmatched junction bases: 8. The CDR3 runs to 16 residues. The CDR3 region is CSVEVPGLAVYNEQFF. For the CDR3, the DNA is TGCAGCGTTGAGGTTCCGGGACTAGCGGTGTACAATGAGCAGTTCTTC.

A single count supports this clone. The rearrangement uses TRBV7-6 and TRBJ2-1; D possibly corresponds to TRBD2 (6 bases). Trimming left V 7 bases short and J 0 bases short, with 13 bases between. The CDR3 is 15 residues long. Germline values: CDR1 SGHVS, CDR2 FNYEAQ. CDR3 sequence reads: CASTQRGSSYNEQFF. The CDR3 coding sequence is TGTGCCAGCACCCAACGGGGGAGCTCCTACAATGAGCAGTTCTTC.

This clone was detected once. The chain has TRBV19 and TRBJ1-5; 9 nucleotides agree with TRBD1. V dropped 6 bases and J dropped 5; count of bases not matched to a gene: 8. The germline V gene encodes CDR1 LNHDA and CDR2 SQIVND (reference sequence). This CDR3 has 15 residues. The chain's CDR3 is CASSPGQGRDQPQHF. As DNA, the CDR3 is TGTGCCAGTAGCCCGGGACAGGGTCGTGATCAGCCCCAGCATTTT.

This clone was seen only a few times. This chain joins TRBV7-9 and TRBJ1-5; tentatively, D is TRBD1 (5 bases). Germline V gene data show CDR1 as SEHNR and CDR2 as FQNEAQ (reference sequence). V lost 0 bases, J lost 11 bases, and 11 bases lay in between. There are 13 residues in the CDR3. The CDR3 reads CASSLAGGRAQHF. The CDR3 bases are TGTGCCAGCAGCTTAGCGGGGGGGAGGGCCCAGCATTTT.

V usage is TRBV4-1 and J usage is TRBJ1-2; D is possibly TRBD1 (6 bases). Germline CDR1 reads MGHRA; CDR2 reads YSYEKL. The CDR3 runs 13 residues. Trimming took 0 bases from V and 12 from J, leaving 14 bases between them. As DNA, the CDR3 is TGCGCCAGCAGCCAAGATCCCAGGGGAAGGAACACCTTC. It yields the protein CASSQDPRGRNTF.

The chain recombines TRBV10-2 with TRBJ2-3; no clear D gene. The CDR3 spans 11 residues. CDR1 WSHSY and CDR2 SAAADI come from the germline V gene. V lost 4 bases, J lost 6 bases, and 5 bases lay in between. CDR3 bases: TGCGCCAGCAGTGGGCCCGATACGCAGTATTTT. Translated: CASSGPDTQYF.